What follows describes a single T cell receptor (beta chain). No cognate antigen has been identified for it. No much larger clonotype is one base removed from it; base qualities were not supplied. TCRbeta CDR3 regions were amplified from genomic DNA by means of the immunoSEQ Assay, a bias-controlled multiplex PCR. Per the authors' processing: Nucleated cell counts per sample were estimated from amplification of reference gene primers within the assay. Sequence reads were collapsed and filtered to measure the absolute abundance of every unique TCRbeta CDR3 rearrangement. For each sample, productive Simpson clonality was calculated as the square root of Simpson's diversity index across productive rearrangements. The clones in this table, taken by TCRdb from immuneACCESS, are in-frame only. Not every clone is retained; where verified, under half of the shortfall comes from an unresolved V gene, and the cause of the rest is unknown. The DNA was the basis for D and trimming; V, J and clone size are from that table. In this sample the table shows approximately 180,000 clones, approximately 83% of which occur a single time. The ten largest clones capture approximately 9.9% of the sample.

The data derive from a study of blood T cell repertoires in COVID-19 (dated by TCRdb to the early 2020s). For the study in its entirety: Collaborator samples came from the United States, Italy and Spain and covered acute and convalescent phases of COVID-19. The prospective study material was composed of cDNA or gDNA derived from T cells, B-cell-depleted T cells, or PBMCs. Subjects who had been exposed to COVID-19, were actively infected with it, or had recovered from it provided the deeply sampled blood TCRbeta repertoires that made up the dataset. The repertoires were released in a freely available public database meant as a resource for research on the immune response to SARS-CoV-2. The samples were drawn from two sources: the first 160 participants of the ongoing ImmuneRACE study, and some 1,300 subjects contributed by 6 global collaborators. The sample metadata nearly always contained a de-identified subject ID, COVID-19 status, age in years and sex. Where HLA class I and class II types were available, the types were taken from metadata supplied by the sample provider, not from assay-based typing. Broader findings and caveats from the paper: The amount of clinical and demographic metadata varied by source and participant and was provided uncurated.

V loses 4 bases of germline sequence and J loses 6 bases, and the interval between the two ends is 13 bases. From a lookup of the germline V gene, CDR1 and CDR2 are SGDLS and YYNGEE. The CDR3 contains 13 residues, cysteine and phenylalanine counted. Of all the DNA, just the CDR3 is kept, 39 bases in frame from base 1. Collaborating institutions collected whole blood in K2EDTA tubes following their own protocols. For TCRbeta analysis, collaborators shipped samples as frozen whole blood, isolated PBMCs, or DNA extracted from either of those sample types. The sequence came from a human donor with active or convalescent COVID-19. The donor label of this sample is uncertain. Sequences were obtained from peripheral blood. The receptor chain draws on TRBV9 and TRBJ1-1, and possibly TRBD1, on 5 matching bases. The nucleotides read TGTGCCAGCAGCTCCGGGGGATTTCCTGAAGCTTTCTTT. Translated, this gives CASSSGGFPEAFF. The entire variable domain, with the stretches around the CDR3 drawn from the reference TRBV9 and TRBJ1-1 proteins, is DSGVTQTPKHLITATGQRVTLRCSPRSGDLSVYWYQQSLDQGLQFLIQYYNGEERAKGNILERFSAQQFPDLHSELNLSSLELGDSALYFCASSSGGFPEAFFGQGTRLTVV.